One and the same sample provided the 26 T cell receptor beta chains below, sequenced in a study of regulatory dendritic cells for organ transplantation. Sequencing used immunoSEQ multiplex PCR; TCRdb keeps in-frame clones, though not all of them. The table has more than 35,000 clones, 80% to 95% seen once. Source material: naive CD8+ T cells from blood. The subset was: CD45RA+ naive T cells. The source is a human donor in good health.

CDR3 region: CASSSTAGTGVHYGYTF. The CDR3 bases are TGTGCCAGCAGCTCAACTGCCGGGACAGGAGTCCACTATGGCTACACCTTC. The V gene is TRBV7-2, the J gene TRBJ1-2, with 8 bases lining up with TRBD1. The CDR3 is made up of 17 amino acids. Germline-derived CDR1 and CDR2 are SGHTA and FQGNSA. V shed 4 bases, J shed 3 bases, and the junction held 13 bases outside the gene matches.

J is TRBJ2-1 and V is TRBV30; weak D call: TRBD1 (6 bases). Germline-derived CDR1 and CDR2 are GTSNPN and SVGIG (reference sequence). This CDR3 contains 14 residues. V gave up 4 bases and J gave up 0 bases, with 10 bases separating them. In nucleotides, the CDR3 is TGTGCCTGGACCGTGGGGGCCTCCTACAATGAGCAGTTCTTC. Protein product: CAWTVGASYNEQFF.

The CDR3 DNA sequence: TGTGCCAGCAGCTTCGGTCAGGGAAATTCACCCCTCCACTTT. As protein: CASSFGQGNSPLHF. The rearrangement links TRBV5-8 to TRBJ1-6; weak D call: TRBD1 (5 bases). CDR3 length: 14 residues. V was trimmed by 2 bases and J by 7 bases, leaving 10 bases between them. Germline loops: CDR1 SGHTS, CDR2 YDEGEE.

The chain combines TRBV7-9 with TRBJ2-7; 7 bases align to TRBD1. The junction had 11 bases not matched to a gene; V was cut back by 5 bases and J by 4 bases. Germline CDR1 is SEHNR and CDR2 is FQNEAQ (reference sequence). The CDR3 is 15 residues long. In nucleotides, the CDR3 is TGTGCCAGCAGCGTTTCCGAGGGGGCCGCTTACGAGCAGTACTTC. Its translation: CASSVSEGAAYEQYF.

This chain uses TRBV10-1 with TRBJ2-1; D possibly corresponds to TRBD1 (5 bases). This CDR3 contains 15 residues. Per germline, CDR1 WNHNN and CDR2 SYGVQD (reference sequence). Trimming stripped 2 bases from V and 4 bases from J, with 12 bases between. The CDR3: CASSEGRGLYNEQFF. As DNA, the CDR3 is TGCGCCAGCAGTGAGGGTAGGGGTCTATACAATGAGCAGTTCTTC.

The CDR3 bases are TGTGCCAGCAGTCCTGACGGGCACATTCAGTACTTC. Its translation is CASSPDGHIQYF. The V call is TRBV28, the J call TRBJ2-4; D is unresolved. V gave up 5 bases and J gave up 8 bases, with 10 bases separating them. Germline V gives CDR1 MDHEN, CDR2 SYDVKM. There are 12 residues in the CDR3.

Only a few counts were recorded for this clone. The chain carries TRBV4-2 and TRBJ1-1, with a weak D call TRBD1 (6 bases). This CDR3 is 11 amino acids long. V was cut by 6 bases and J by 11 bases, with 13 bases left in between. Germline V lookup: CDR1 LGHNA, CDR2 YNFKEQ. The DNA for the CDR3 is TGTGCCAGCAGTCAAAACAGGGAGGCTTTCTTT. Its protein is CASSQNREAFF.

The sample holds one count of this clone. The rearrangement links TRBV7-2 to TRBJ2-4; no clear D gene. V was pared by 5 bases and J by 5 bases, with 13 bases between. The CDR3 is 14 residues long. CDR1 is SGHTA, CDR2 FQGNSA, per germline. The CDR3 coding sequence is TGTGCCAGCAGCCGAGACCTCTGGGAAAACATTCAGTACTTC. It translates to CASSRDLWENIQYF.

The gene calls are TRBV7-9 and TRBJ2-3, with D perhaps TRBD1 (6 bases). The CDR3 length is 16 residues. V was shortened by 6 bases and J by 2 bases, with 18 bases between the two germline ends. Germline V CDR1 and CDR2: SEHNR, FQNEAQ (reference sequence). The CDR3 here is CASRLQGETDTDTQYF. DNA for the CDR3: TGTGCCAGCAGACTACAGGGAGAGACTGACACAGATACGCAGTATTTT.

The chain is built from TRBV6-1 and TRBJ1-1; a weak D match, TRBD1 (6 bases). Per germline, CDR1 MNHNS and CDR2 SASEGT. Trimming took 3 bases from V and 4 from J, leaving 24 bases between them. The CDR3 is made up of 18 amino acids. The CDR3 region has the DNA TGTGCCAGCAGTGATTCCGTCGGGCAGGGGTCTAGGGGCACTGAAGCTTTCTTT. Amino acid sequence: CASSDSVGQGSRGTEAFF.

The V call is TRBV27, the J call TRBJ2-7; D gene uncertain. The CDR3 sequence is 13 residues long. Germline loops: CDR1 MNHEY, CDR2 SMNVEV (reference sequence). Trimming removed 6 bases from V and 1 base from J, with 10 bases in between. The CDR3 sequence: CASSLTHSYEQYF. In DNA, the CDR3 is TGTGCCAGCAGCCTTACTCATTCCTACGAGCAGTACTTC.

This clone was seen only a few times. This sequence joins TRBV10-1 and TRBJ1-1; D is unclear. This CDR3 contains 13 residues. Germline V gives CDR1 WNHNN, CDR2 SYGVQD (reference sequence). Trimming took off 0 bases at V and 2 bases at J, with 4 bases between the two ends. The CDR3 DNA follows: TGCGCCAGCAGTGAGTCCCTCAACACTGAAGCTTTCTTT. The encoded protein is CASSESLNTEAFF.

The rearrangement joins TRBV7-9 to TRBJ2-7, with 11 bases matching TRBD1. Germline CDR1 is SEHNR and CDR2 is FQNEAQ (reference sequence). Trimming removed 4 bases from V and 3 bases from J; junction bases left unmatched: 2. This CDR3 region has 14 residues. CDR3 in amino acids: CASSWGTGGYEQYF. The CDR3 DNA follows: TGTGCCAGCAGCTGGGGGACAGGGGGCTACGAGCAGTACTTC. Using reference TRBV7-9 and TRBJ2-7 for the parts outside the CDR3, the full variable domain is DTGVSQNPRHKITKRGQNVTFRCDPISEHNRLYWYRQTLGQGPEFLTYFQNEAQLEKSRLLSDRFSAERPKGSFSTLEIQRTEQGDSAMYLCASSWGTGGYEQYFGPGTRLTVT.

The chain couples TRBV27 to TRBJ1-5; D is unclear. The V gene lost 6 bases and the J gene lost 3 bases, with 18 bases spanning the gap. This CDR3 region has 16 residues. Germline V CDR1 and CDR2: MNHEY, SMNVEV (reference sequence). The CDR3 loop is CASSTRGGRNNQPQHF. The CDR3 DNA reads TGTGCCAGCAGCACAAGAGGAGGTAGGAACAATCAGCCCCAGCATTTT.

The rearrangement uses TRBV6-5 and TRBJ2-5; no reliable D call. This CDR3 spans 13 amino acids. Germline assignment: CDR1 MNHEY and CDR2 SVGAGI. V was shortened by 6 bases and J by 3 bases, with 11 bases between the two germline ends. CDR3 nucleotides: TGTGCCAGCAGCCGACATGGGGAAGAGACCCAGTACTTC. It translates to CASSRHGEETQYF.

The chain carries TRBV4-2 and TRBJ2-1; 11 nucleotides align to TRBD2. CDR1 is LGHNA and CDR2 is YNFKEQ in the germline V gene. The CDR3 has 15 residues. V shed 4 bases, J shed 5 bases, and the junction held 4 bases outside the gene matches. The CDR3 region has the DNA TGTGCCAGCAGCCCAACGACTAGCGGGGACAATGAGCAGTTCTTC. This codes for CASSPTTSGDNEQFF.

V and J are TRBV28 and TRBJ2-5; TRBD2 agrees at 16 bases. This CDR3 spans 18 amino acids. The V segment lost 6 bases and the J segment 1 base; nucleotides outside the gene matches: 8. Germline V lookup: CDR1 MDHEN, CDR2 SYDVKM. The CDR3 spells CASSLGLAGGTLQETQYF. The CDR3 DNA follows: TGTGCCAGCAGCTTGGGACTAGCGGGAGGGACTCTCCAAGAGACCCAGTACTTC.

The V and J genes are TRBV9 and TRBJ2-3; D remains unclear. The CDR3 totals 12 residues. V lost 4 bases, J lost 2 bases, and 5 bases lay in between. In germline, CDR1 is SGDLS, CDR2 YYNGEE. CDR3 DNA: TGTGCCAGCAGCTCCGACACAGATACGCAGTATTTT. Translated: CASSSDTDTQYF.

The chain carries TRBV28 and TRBJ2-7, with D unclear. The germline V gene encodes CDR1 MDHEN and CDR2 SYDVKM. CDR3 length: 18 residues. V was pared by 4 bases and J by 2 bases, with 24 bases between. DNA of the CDR3: TGTGCCAGCAGTTCCCAGCCATGGGCGACACCAGGAGCCTACGAGCAGTACTTC. Its translation is CASSSQPWATPGAYEQYF.

The V call is TRBV28, the J call TRBJ1-5; D call uncertain. This CDR3 region has 16 residues. Per germline, CDR1 MDHEN and CDR2 SYDVKM. V lost 6 bases and J 4 bases, leaving 19 bases between the germline ends. The chain's CDR3 is CASSLVRAYPNQPQHF. For the CDR3, the DNA is TGTGCCAGCAGCCTGGTTAGGGCTTACCCGAATCAGCCCCAGCATTTT.

The genes are TRBV7-3 and TRBJ2-1; 11 bases are shared with TRBD2. This CDR3 region has 15 residues. Germline CDR1 is SGHTA and CDR2 is FQGTGA. V gave up 0 bases and J gave up 6 bases; unmatched junction bases: 1. The CDR3 nucleotides read TGTGCCAGCAGCTTAACTAGCGGGGGGGCCAATGAGCAGTTCTTC. It is translated as CASSLTSGGANEQFF.

The chain joins TRBV5-8 to TRBJ2-7, with 8 nucleotides matching TRBD2. The CDR3 totals 18 residues. The V and J ends lost 5 bases and 2 bases, in that order; junction bases with no gene match: 18. Germline V gene lookup returns CDR1 SGHTS and CDR2 YDEGEE. CDR3: CASSGEREWVYGAYEQYF. As DNA, the CDR3 is TGTGCCAGCAGTGGCGAGCGGGAGTGGGTTTATGGGGCCTACGAGCAGTACTTC.

The rearrangement joins TRBV7-3 to TRBJ1-1; maybe TRBD1 (6 bases). The CDR3 is made up of 16 amino acids. From germline, CDR1 is SGHTA and CDR2 FQGTGA. Trimming took off 1 base at V and 5 bases at J, with 17 bases between the two ends. CDR3 sequence reads: CASSLIYRVPETEAFF. In DNA, the CDR3 is TGTGCCAGCAGCTTAATATACAGGGTCCCGGAAACTGAAGCTTTCTTT.

This chain uses TRBV15 with TRBJ2-1; no definite D call. The V end lost 1 base, the J end lost 10 bases, and 8 bases lay between the germline ends. CDR1 and CDR2 (germline): LNHNV, YYDKDF (reference sequence). This CDR3 has 12 residues. For the CDR3, the DNA is TGTGCCACCAGCAGAGGGAACAGAGAGCAGTTCTTC. Protein product: CATSRGNREQFF.

This clone was found once. This chain uses TRBV4-1 with TRBJ2-3, with D possibly being TRBD1 (6 bases). CDR3 size: 14 residues. With 4 bases removed from V and 3 bases from J, the gap between germline ends came to 11 bases. The germline CDR1 and CDR2 sequences are MGHRA and YSYEKL. The CDR3 here is CASSPGALTDTQYF. The CDR3 bases are TGCGCCAGCAGCCCAGGGGCTCTGACAGATACGCAGTATTTT.

V gene TRBV20-1 combines with J gene TRBJ2-1, with D hard to call. The CDR3 is made up of 11 amino acids. Germline V gene sequence: CDR1 DFQATT, CDR2 SNEGSKA (reference sequence). The V gene lost 4 bases and the J gene lost 8 bases, with 9 bases spanning the gap. Here the CDR3 reads CSANRWDEQFF. The CDR3 coding sequence is TGCAGTGCTAATAGGTGGGATGAGCAGTTCTTC.